The rows below give T cell receptor beta chains drawn from one sample of a study of low-dose radiotherapy and immunotherapy resistance in tumors. TCRdb itself ran the reads through MiXCR, one entry per CDR3 protein. The sample holds 45,000 or so distinct CDR3 sequences, less than 30% seen once. The specimen was PBMCs, collected after low-dose radiotherapy plus immunotherapy. The receptors derive from a male donor with prostate cancer. The CDR3 runs from the conserved cysteine through the conserved F or W. The order of the fields is clone size, J gene, V gene, D gene, CDR3 DNA, CDR3 protein. A D gene is named only where the DNA matches it firmly. Clone size is not always given. Where it is, it says once, few, many or a class for expanded clones.

clone_size: many; j_call: TRBJ2-6; v_call: TRBV30; d_call: TRBD2; cdr3_nt: TGTGCCCGGGGGGTTCAGAGAATGCCCTCTGGGGCCAACGTCCTGACTTTC; cdr3_aa: CARGVQRMPSGANVLTF
clone_size: .; j_call: TRBJ2-7; v_call: TRBV5-4; d_call: TRBD2; cdr3_nt: TGTGCCAGCAGCTTCCCCACTAGCGGGAGCTCCTACGAGCAGTACTTC; cdr3_aa: CASSFPTSGSSYEQYF
clone_size: many; j_call: TRBJ2-2; v_call: TRBV26; d_call: .; cdr3_nt: TGTGCCAGCAGGGGTACCGCTTCCGGGGAGCTGTTTTTT; cdr3_aa: CASRGTASGELFF
clone_size: .; j_call: TRBJ1-1; v_call: TRBV20-1; d_call: .; cdr3_nt: TGCAGTGCTAGAGGTGAGGGGTATCCTGCTGAAGCTTTCTTT; cdr3_aa: CSARGEGYPAEAFF
clone_size: .; j_call: TRBJ1-5; v_call: TRBV6-6; d_call: .; cdr3_nt: TGTGCCAGCAGCCCCCCTAATCAGCCCCAGCATTTT; cdr3_aa: CASSPPNQPQHF
clone_size: .; j_call: TRBJ1-2; v_call: TRBV29-1; d_call: .; cdr3_nt: TGCAGCGTTGGAGGGGACTATGGCTACACCTTC; cdr3_aa: CSVGGDYGYTF
clone_size: many; j_call: TRBJ2-7; v_call: TRBV5-1; d_call: TRBD2; cdr3_nt: TGCGCCAGCAGCTTGGCCGGAGCGGGGCTCTCCTACGAGCAGTACTTC; cdr3_aa: CASSLAGAGLSYEQYF
clone_size: many; j_call: TRBJ2-7; v_call: TRBV28; d_call: .; cdr3_nt: TGTGCCAGCAACATCCACGGGTCGTTCAACACCGAGCAGTACTTC; cdr3_aa: CASNIHGSFNTEQYF
clone_size: many; j_call: TRBJ1-1; v_call: TRBV28; d_call: .; cdr3_nt: TGTGCCAGCAGTTTACCGGGAGCTGGGAACACTGAAGCTTTCTTT; cdr3_aa: CASSLPGAGNTEAFF
clone_size: many; j_call: TRBJ1-2; v_call: TRBV30; d_call: .; cdr3_nt: TGTGCCTGGAGTGTAGGTGGTGGCTACTATGGCTACACCTTC; cdr3_aa: CAWSVGGGYYGYTF
clone_size: many; j_call: TRBJ1-1; v_call: TRBV29-1; d_call: .; cdr3_nt: TGCAGCGTTGTCCAGTGGGGTGAAGCTTTCTTT; cdr3_aa: CSVVQWGEAFF
clone_size: many; j_call: TRBJ1-5; v_call: TRBV19; d_call: .; cdr3_nt: TGTGCCAGTAGCCCCGTCTTCAACGGCGGCAATCAGCCCCAGCATTTT; cdr3_aa: CASSPVFNGGNQPQHF
clone_size: many; j_call: TRBJ2-3; v_call: TRBV11-2; d_call: .; cdr3_nt: TGTGCCAGCAGCTTAGCAGGCAGGGGAACCACAGATACGCAGTATTTT; cdr3_aa: CASSLAGRGTTDTQYF
clone_size: many; j_call: TRBJ2-1; v_call: TRBV4-1; d_call: .; cdr3_nt: TGCGCCAGCAGCCAAGATCATTCCCTCTACAATGAGCAGTTCTTC; cdr3_aa: CASSQDHSLYNEQFF
clone_size: .; j_call: TRBJ2-1; v_call: TRBV3-1; d_call: .; cdr3_nt: TGTGCCAGCAGCCAAGTTGAGGAGCAGTTCTTC; cdr3_aa: CASSQVEEQFF
clone_size: many; j_call: TRBJ1-3; v_call: TRBV12-3/TRBV12-4; d_call: .; cdr3_nt: TGTGCCAGCATCGGTGGTCCCTCTGGAAACACCATATATTTT; cdr3_aa: CASIGGPSGNTIYF
clone_size: many; j_call: TRBJ2-3; v_call: TRBV5-4; d_call: TRBD2; cdr3_nt: TGCGCCAGCAGCTTGGAGAGCGGGAAGACAGATACGCAGTATTTT; cdr3_aa: CASSLESGKTDTQYF
clone_size: .; j_call: TRBJ1-1; v_call: TRBV27; d_call: .; cdr3_nt: TGTGCCAGCAGTCCCCTGACAGCCACTGAAGCTTTCTTT; cdr3_aa: CASSPLTATEAFF
clone_size: many; j_call: TRBJ2-7; v_call: TRBV29-1; d_call: .; cdr3_nt: TGCAGCGTTGTTGAGGACCACTACGAGCAGTACTTC; cdr3_aa: CSVVEDHYEQYF
clone_size: .; j_call: TRBJ2-5; v_call: TRBV5-1; d_call: .; cdr3_nt: TGCGCCAGCAGCTTGGTGGGGGGATCGCGGGAGACCCAGTACTTC; cdr3_aa: CASSLVGGSRETQYF
clone_size: many; j_call: TRBJ2-2; v_call: TRBV29-1; d_call: TRBD2; cdr3_nt: TGCAGCGTTGCCCCACTAGCGGGGATGGGAAAGGAGCTGTTTTTT; cdr3_aa: CSVAPLAGMGKELFF
clone_size: many; j_call: TRBJ2-3; v_call: TRBV10-3; d_call: .; cdr3_nt: TGTGCCATCAGTGAGCGGGACGCCGATACGCAGTATTTT; cdr3_aa: CAISERDADTQYF
clone_size: .; j_call: TRBJ2-7; v_call: TRBV26; d_call: .; cdr3_nt: TGTGCCAGCAGAGGACAAGGGGGTCTCTACGAGCAGTACTTC; cdr3_aa: CASRGQGGLYEQYF
clone_size: medium-sized; j_call: TRBJ2-1; v_call: TRBV19; d_call: TRBD2; cdr3_nt: TGTGCCAGTAGTATAGGCGGCAGCGGGGGAGAGCAGTTCTTC; cdr3_aa: CASSIGGSGGEQFF
clone_size: .; j_call: TRBJ2-1; v_call: TRBV19; d_call: TRBD2; cdr3_nt: TGTGCCAGTAGTGGGGTGGGTAGCGGGAGTATAAGGCAGTTCTTC; cdr3_aa: CASSGVGSGSIRQFF
clone_size: many; j_call: TRBJ2-3; v_call: TRBV7-9; d_call: TRBD1; cdr3_nt: TGTGCCAGCCTCCCCTCAGACAGGGACCGTCCTAGCACAGATACGCAGTATTTT; cdr3_aa: CASLPSDRDRPSTDTQYF
clone_size: many; j_call: TRBJ1-5; v_call: TRBV7-9; d_call: .; cdr3_nt: TGTGCCAGCAGCTTAGGAACAGGTCCCAATCAGCCCCAGCATTTT; cdr3_aa: CASSLGTGPNQPQHF
clone_size: many; j_call: TRBJ1-3; v_call: TRBV5-1; d_call: .; cdr3_nt: TGCGCCAGCAGCACCGACAGCACCTCTGGAAACACCATATATTTT; cdr3_aa: CASSTDSTSGNTIYF
clone_size: once; j_call: TRBJ2-5; v_call: TRBV29-1; d_call: TRBD2; cdr3_nt: TGCAGCGCCGTCGGGGGGGCGGAGACCCAGTACTTC; cdr3_aa: CSAVGGAETQYF
clone_size: .; j_call: TRBJ2-7; v_call: TRBV25-1; d_call: .; cdr3_nt: TGTGCCAGCAGTGAATGGGATAGCGGAGCCTACGAGCAGTACTTC; cdr3_aa: CASSEWDSGAYEQYF
clone_size: .; j_call: TRBJ2-5; v_call: TRBV6-6; d_call: .; cdr3_nt: TGTGCCAGCAGTTATCTCGGCTCAGAGCTCATCCAAGAGACCCAGTACTTC; cdr3_aa: CASSYLGSELIQETQYF
clone_size: many; j_call: TRBJ2-1; v_call: TRBV5-1; d_call: TRBD2; cdr3_nt: TGCGCCAGCAGCCTGTCGACTAGCGTCGAGCAGTTCTTC; cdr3_aa: CASSLSTSVEQFF
clone_size: once; j_call: TRBJ2-7; v_call: TRBV12-3/TRBV12-4; d_call: .; cdr3_nt: TGTGCCAGCATTTCCAGCTCCTACGAGCAGTACTTC; cdr3_aa: CASISSSYEQYF
clone_size: many; j_call: TRBJ2-1; v_call: TRBV2; d_call: TRBD2; cdr3_nt: TGTGCCAGCAGTGAGGTCTTCGGACTAGCGGGAGGGCCGGGTGAGCAGTTCTTC; cdr3_aa: CASSEVFGLAGGPGEQFF
clone_size: .; j_call: TRBJ2-2; v_call: TRBV28; d_call: TRBD1; cdr3_nt: TGTGCCAGCAGGGGGGGACAGGGGGCCGGGGAGCTGTTTTTT; cdr3_aa: CASRGGQGAGELFF
clone_size: many; j_call: TRBJ2-7; v_call: TRBV6-2/TRBV6-3; d_call: .; cdr3_nt: TGTGCCACCTATCCGGCGGATTCCACCTACGAGCAGTACTTC; cdr3_aa: CATYPADSTYEQYF
clone_size: many; j_call: TRBJ1-1; v_call: TRBV11-2; d_call: .; cdr3_nt: TGTGCCAGCAGCTCCAACTCCCCCCGGACTGAAGCTTTCTTT; cdr3_aa: CASSSNSPRTEAFF
clone_size: .; j_call: TRBJ2-1; v_call: TRBV5-1; d_call: TRBD1; cdr3_nt: TGCGCCAGCAGCTCCGGGACAGTCGATGAGCAGTTCTTC; cdr3_aa: CASSSGTVDEQFF
clone_size: many; j_call: TRBJ2-6; v_call: TRBV5-1; d_call: .; cdr3_nt: TGCGCCAGCAGCTTGCAGGGAACTGGGGCCAACGTCCTGACTTTC; cdr3_aa: CASSLQGTGANVLTF
clone_size: .; j_call: TRBJ2-3; v_call: TRBV18; d_call: TRBD2; cdr3_nt: TGTGCCAGCCCCGGACTAGCGGGCACAGATACGCAGTATTTT; cdr3_aa: CASPGLAGTDTQYF
clone_size: .; j_call: TRBJ2-5; v_call: TRBV5-1; d_call: .; cdr3_nt: TGCGCCAGCAGCTTAGTCGCAGGGAGTGAAGAGACCCAGTACTTC; cdr3_aa: CASSLVAGSEETQYF
clone_size: many; j_call: TRBJ2-1; v_call: TRBV3-1; d_call: TRBD2; cdr3_nt: TGTGCCAGCAGCCAAGAACGCGGGCTAGCGGGAGGGCCATCTTACAATGAGCAGTTCTTC; cdr3_aa: CASSQERGLAGGPSYNEQFF
clone_size: few; j_call: TRBJ1-3; v_call: TRBV6-2/TRBV6-3; d_call: .; cdr3_nt: TGTGCCAGCAGCTGGGGGACGTCTCGCTCTGGAAACACCATATATTTT; cdr3_aa: CASSWGTSRSGNTIYF
clone_size: .; j_call: TRBJ2-7; v_call: TRBV10-3; d_call: TRBD1; cdr3_nt: TGTGCCATCAGTGAGGGACAGGGCGCCGACGAGCAGTACTTC; cdr3_aa: CAISEGQGADEQYF
clone_size: many; j_call: TRBJ1-4; v_call: TRBV6-1; d_call: .; cdr3_nt: TGTGCCAGCAGTGAAGGGACGAAAGGGGCAACTAATGAAAAACTGTTTTTT; cdr3_aa: CASSEGTKGATNEKLFF
clone_size: many; j_call: TRBJ2-1; v_call: TRBV10-3; d_call: TRBD2; cdr3_nt: TGTGCCATCAGGGGGACTAGCGGGAGGGGGAATGAGCAGTTCTTC; cdr3_aa: CAIRGTSGRGNEQFF
clone_size: .; j_call: TRBJ2-7; v_call: TRBV18; d_call: TRBD2; cdr3_nt: TGTGCCAGCTCACCACTGGGGGGAGGGACCTACGAGCAGTACTTC; cdr3_aa: CASSPLGGGTYEQYF
clone_size: many; j_call: TRBJ2-1; v_call: TRBV2; d_call: TRBD1; cdr3_nt: TGTGCCAGCAGAGGACAGGGAGGTCATGAGCAGTTCTTC; cdr3_aa: CASRGQGGHEQFF
clone_size: .; j_call: TRBJ2-1; v_call: TRBV3-1; d_call: .; cdr3_nt: TGTGCCAGCAGCCCCTCCCGGGGTGGTGAGCAGTTCTTC; cdr3_aa: CASSPSRGGEQFF
clone_size: many; j_call: TRBJ2-3; v_call: TRBV6-6; d_call: TRBD1; cdr3_nt: TGTGCCAGCAGTCACCGGGACAGGCTCACAGATACGCAGTATTTT; cdr3_aa: CASSHRDRLTDTQYF
clone_size: many; j_call: TRBJ2-7; v_call: TRBV7-8; d_call: TRBD1; cdr3_nt: TGTGCCAGCAGCCCGGGGACAGGGGCCTACGAGCAGTACTTC; cdr3_aa: CASSPGTGAYEQYF
clone_size: many; j_call: TRBJ2-5; v_call: TRBV20-1; d_call: .; cdr3_nt: TGCAGTGCTACGAAGGGGGAGACCCAGTACTTC; cdr3_aa: CSATKGETQYF
clone_size: many; j_call: TRBJ1-4; v_call: TRBV4-1; d_call: .; cdr3_nt: TGCGCCAGCAGGGTATGGGAAGAAGGTAATGAAAAACTGTTTTTT; cdr3_aa: CASRVWEEGNEKLFF